These T cell receptor beta chains were read from a single sample in a study of metastatic and nonmetastatic thyroid tumors. TCRdb re-called clones from the PCR reads using MiXCR. The sample gives more than 10,000 clones, around 25% of which show up once; around 12% is in the top ten. Source material: adjacent normal tissue. The source of these receptors is a female donor with papillary thyroid cancer or a benign thyroid nodule (not recorded which). Some clones in this sample may be carry-over from other donors' samples. The CDR3 runs from the conserved cysteine through the conserved F or W. The order of the fields is V gene, J gene, CDR3 length, D gene, clone size, CDR3 DNA, CDR3 protein. A D gene is named only where the DNA matches it firmly. Clone size is shown for a subset of rows, as once, few, many or a class of expanded clone.

TRBV6-1	TRBJ1-4	13	NA	medium-sized	TGTGCCAGCAGTGATGTCCGAAATGAAAAACTGTTTTTT	CASSDVRNEKLFF
TRBV14	TRBJ2-2	15	TRBD1	NA	TGTGCCAGCAGCAAACAGGGGGCGCGTCCCGGGGAGCTGTTTTTT	CASSKQGARPGELFF
TRBV18	TRBJ2-7	20	TRBD2	NA	TGTGCCAGCTCACTCAAAGGGGGGTCGGGACTAGCGGGACCTACCTACGAGCAGTACTTC	CASSLKGGSGLAGPTYEQYF
TRBV5-1	TRBJ2-3	15	TRBD1	NA	TGCGCCAGCAGTGGACCCGGGACAGGGAGGGATACGCAGTATTTT	CASSGPGTGRDTQYF
TRBV12-3/TRBV12-4	TRBJ1-4	14	NA	medium-sized	TGTGCCAGCAGTTTTGTTGGGTTCGGAGAAAAACTGTTTTTT	CASSFVGFGEKLFF
TRBV27	TRBJ2-7	13	NA	NA	TGTGCCAGCAGTTCGGTGGACTCCTACGAGCAGTACTTC	CASSSVDSYEQYF
TRBV9	TRBJ2-7	15	NA	many	TGTGCCAGCAGCGTGGGGGCGGGGTGGGGCCACGAGCAGTACTTC	CASSVGAGWGHEQYF
TRBV9	TRBJ1-5	17	TRBD1	NA	TGTGCCAGCAGCCCCGGTCCAGGGGGCCGCGGGTGTCAGCCCCAGCATTTT	CASSPGPGGRGCQPQHF
TRBV11-3	TRBJ2-5	15	NA	few	TGTGCCAGCAGCTTTGGCAGGTCTAGAAGAGAGACCCAGTACTTC	CASSFGRSRRETQYF
TRBV28	TRBJ2-7	14	NA	NA	TGTGCCAGCAGTGAAAACAAATGGGACTTCGAGCAGTACTTC	CASSENKWDFEQYF
TRBV15	TRBJ1-1	14	NA	medium-sized	TGTGCCACCAGCACCCAGGGTATGGACACTGAAGCTTTCTTT	CATSTQGMDTEAFF
TRBV19	TRBJ2-1	14	TRBD1	few	TGTGCCAGTAGTCTGCAGGGGGCGACGAATGAGCAGTTCTTC	CASSLQGATNEQFF
TRBV28	TRBJ2-3	13	NA	NA	TGTGCCAGCAGGGTCCCGGGCACAGACACTCAGTATTTT	CASRVPGTDTQYF
TRBV4-1	TRBJ2-3	16	NA	many	TGCGCCAGCAGCGAAAGGGACACTCCTCGCACAGATACGCAGTATTTT	CASSERDTPRTDTQYF